A selection of T cell receptor beta chains follows, all from one sample in a study of shared clonotypes between healthy human individuals. Profiling relied on immunoSEQ multiplex PCR, and the TCRdb table lists in-frame clones only, not all of them. Of about 610,000 clones in the sample, 95% to 96% are singletons; the top ten hold about 0.12%. Sequencing was done on a sample of naive CD8+ T cells sorted from blood. These TCRs come from a young woman in good health. Both conserved end residues are trimmed from each CDR3. Where a row states a size, it is once, few, many or the class of an expanded clone; other rows omit it.

CDR3 length,J gene,V gene,clone size,CDR3 protein
14,TRBJ1-2,TRBV27,NA,ASRTLTGGNNYGYT
12,TRBJ1-5,TRBV19,NA,ASSMEGSNQPQH
12,TRBJ1-1,TRBV27,once,ASSFAGANTEAF
13,TRBJ2-7,TRBV5-6,NA,ASSLALAGTYEQY
12,TRBJ2-7,TRBV19,NA,ASSIGRPSYEQY
10,TRBJ2-2,TRBV28,NA,ASTEGGGELF
13,TRBJ2-5,TRBV28,NA,ASSFGRGLQETQY
10,TRBJ2-1,TRBV27,NA,ASSLSKREQF
14,TRBJ2-2,TRBV4-1,NA,ASSQGAGAGTGELF
13,TRBJ1-5,TRBV28,NA,ASSSKGQGIPPQH
13,TRBJ2-5,TRBV6-1,NA,ASSEGAGAQETQY
13,TRBJ2-1,TRBV27,NA,ASRPPGTFYNEQF
14,TRBJ2-1,TRBV28,NA,ASSLFPGTLDNEQF
13,TRBJ1-2,TRBV9,NA,ASSVGDRENYGYT
14,TRBJ1-4,TRBV11-2,NA,ASSTGVGRGHEKLF
15,TRBJ1-2,TRBV28,NA,ASSSLFVGTGDYGYT
13,TRBJ2-5,TRBV9,NA,ASSAVPGQKETQY